Each of the 3 T cell receptor beta chains below was sequenced from the same sample in a study of cytomegalovirus exposure and HLA in healthy donors. The PCR was carried out with 60 Vbeta primers and 13 Jbeta primers. Here immunoSEQ multiplex PCR was the method, and the copy in TCRdb shows in-frame clones only, minus some. The sample lists approximately 160,000 clones; 70% to 85% were seen once. Specimen: PBMCs. The receptors stem from a woman aged 25 to 39 in good health and CMV-seronegative.

This clone was detected a few times. The chain links TRBV9 to TRBJ2-6, with 8 positions matching TRBD1. Germline CDR1 and CDR2: SGDLS and YYNGEE. V lost 4 bases, J lost 2 bases, and 11 bases stayed unmatched. The CDR3 sequence is 18 residues long. CDR3 in amino acids: CASSREGQGVPGANVLTF. The CDR3 DNA is TGTGCCAGCAGCCGCGAAGGACAGGGAGTCCCTGGGGCCAACGTCCTGACTTTC.

The J gene is TRBJ2-7, the V gene TRBV19; 8 bases map to TRBD2. Trimming took 1 base from V and 1 from J; bases not matched to a gene: 6. CDR1 and CDR2 from the germline V gene are LNHDA and SQIVND (reference sequence). The CDR3 is made up of 16 amino acids. The CDR3 here is CASSIGGGRFSYEQYF. The CDR3 bases are TGTGCCAGTAGTATAGGAGGCGGGAGGTTTTCCTACGAGCAGTACTTC.

This chain uses TRBV4-2 with TRBJ1-3; 7 bases align to TRBD1. CDR1 is LGHNA, CDR2 YNFKEQ, per germline. CDR3 length equals 16 residues. Trimming at V came to 3 bases and at J to 5 bases, leaving 10 bases not matched to a gene. Here the CDR3 reads CASSQADRDHRNTIYF. In DNA, the CDR3 is TGTGCCAGCAGCCAGGCAGACAGGGATCATAGAAACACCATATATTTT.